This T cell receptor beta chain was obtained from a study of blood T cell repertoires in COVID-19. Whole-study context: Sample material is recorded as cDNA or gDNA derived from T cells, B-cell-depleted T cells, or PBMCs.

The assay was immunoSEQ multiplex PCR, and TCRdb's table has in-frame clones only and misses some. The sample holds approximately 280,000 clones, 70% to 90% seen once. Germline V CDR1 and CDR2: SNHLY, FYNNEI. The CDR3 totals 17 residues. With 5 bases clipped from V and 8 bases from J, the junction kept 10 bases outside the gene matches. The rearrangement uses TRBV2 and TRBJ2-1; 15 bases agree with TRBD2. Sequencing input: peripheral blood. This TCR was sampled from a woman between 65 and 79 years old with acute or convalescent COVID-19. In nucleotides, the CDR3 is TGTGCCAGCAGTCGGACTAGCGGGGGGGTCTACGGCCATGAGCAGTTCTTC. Translated, it gives CASSRTSGGVYGHEQFF.